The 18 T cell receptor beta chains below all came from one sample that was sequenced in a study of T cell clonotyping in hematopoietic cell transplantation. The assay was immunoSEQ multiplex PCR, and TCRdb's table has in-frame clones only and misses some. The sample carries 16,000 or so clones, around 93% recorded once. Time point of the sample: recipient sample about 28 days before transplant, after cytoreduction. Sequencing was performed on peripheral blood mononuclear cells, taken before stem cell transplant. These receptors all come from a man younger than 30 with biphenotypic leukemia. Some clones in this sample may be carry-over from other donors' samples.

The CDR3 bases are TGTGCCAGCAGCTCCAGGAGGGGTTCTGGCTACACCTTC. It yields the protein CASSSRRGSGYTF. V and J are TRBV5-6 and TRBJ1-2, with a possible D match to TRBD1 (5 bases). The germline V gene has CDR1 SGHDT and CDR2 YYEEEE. This CDR3 region has 13 residues. V was cut by 3 bases and J by 7 bases, with 13 bases left in between.

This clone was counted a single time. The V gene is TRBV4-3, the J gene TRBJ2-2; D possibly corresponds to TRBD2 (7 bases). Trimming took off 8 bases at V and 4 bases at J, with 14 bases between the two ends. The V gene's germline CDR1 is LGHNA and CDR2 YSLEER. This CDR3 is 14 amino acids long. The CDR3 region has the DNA TGCGCCAGCGGGAGGGGGGCTTTCACCGGGGAGCTGTTTTTT. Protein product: CASGRGAFTGELFF.

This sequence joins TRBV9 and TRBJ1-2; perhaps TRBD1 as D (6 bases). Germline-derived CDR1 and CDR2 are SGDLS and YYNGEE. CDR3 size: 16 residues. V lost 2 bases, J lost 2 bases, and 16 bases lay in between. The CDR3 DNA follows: TGTGCCAGCAGCGTGGGGGGGCAGCTTCTAAACTATGGCTACACCTTC. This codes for CASSVGGQLLNYGYTF.

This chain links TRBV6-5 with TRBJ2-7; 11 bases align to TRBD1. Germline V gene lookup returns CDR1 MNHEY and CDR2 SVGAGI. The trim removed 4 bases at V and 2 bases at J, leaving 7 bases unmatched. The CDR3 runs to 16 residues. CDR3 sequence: CASSFPPGQGAYEQYF. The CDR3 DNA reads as TGTGCCAGCAGTTTTCCACCGGGACAGGGGGCCTACGAGCAGTACTTC.

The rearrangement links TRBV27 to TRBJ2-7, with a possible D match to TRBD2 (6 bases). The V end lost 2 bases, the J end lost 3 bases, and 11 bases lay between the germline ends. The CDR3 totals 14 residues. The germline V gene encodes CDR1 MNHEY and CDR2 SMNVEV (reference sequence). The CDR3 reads CASSLGGELYEQYF. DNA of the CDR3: TGTGCCAGCAGTTTAGGCGGGGAACTCTACGAGCAGTACTTC.

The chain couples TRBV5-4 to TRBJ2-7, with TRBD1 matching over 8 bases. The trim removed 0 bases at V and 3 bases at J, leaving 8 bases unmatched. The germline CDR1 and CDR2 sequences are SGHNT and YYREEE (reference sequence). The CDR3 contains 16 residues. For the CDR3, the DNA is TGTGCCAGCAGCTTGGGACAGGGGAGGAGCGGCTACGAGCAGTACTTC. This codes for CASSLGQGRSGYEQYF.

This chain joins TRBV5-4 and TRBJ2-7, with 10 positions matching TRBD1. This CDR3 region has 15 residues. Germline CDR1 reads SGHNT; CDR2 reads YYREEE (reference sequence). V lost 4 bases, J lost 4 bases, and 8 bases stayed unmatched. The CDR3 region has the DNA TGTGCCAGCAGCGGAATCCGGGACAGGGGTTACGAGCAGTACTTC. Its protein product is CASSGIRDRGYEQYF.

CDR3 region: CASSRQGGGPSGGELFF. CDR3 coding DNA: TGTGCCAGCAGCCGTCAGGGCGGGGGACCCTCGGGCGGGGAGCTGTTTTTT. The genes are TRBV14 and TRBJ2-2, with 7 bases that match TRBD2. This CDR3 has 17 amino acids. After removal of 4 bases from V and 7 bases from J, the junction contained 15 bases not matched to a gene. The germline gives CDR1 SGHDN, CDR2 FVKESK.

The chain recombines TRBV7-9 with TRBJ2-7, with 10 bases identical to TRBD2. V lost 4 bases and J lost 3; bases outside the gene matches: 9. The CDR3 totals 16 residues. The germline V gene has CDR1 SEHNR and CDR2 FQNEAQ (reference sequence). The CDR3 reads CASSSTPGLASYEQYF. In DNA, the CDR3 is TGTGCCAGCAGCTCGACACCGGGACTAGCGAGCTACGAGCAGTACTTC. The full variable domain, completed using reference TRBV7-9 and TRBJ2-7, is DTGVSQNPRHKITKRGQNVTFRCDPISEHNRLYWYRQTLGQGPEFLTYFQNEAQLEKSRLLSDRFSAERPKGSFSTLEIQRTEQGDSAMYLCASSSTPGLASYEQYFGPGTRLTVT.

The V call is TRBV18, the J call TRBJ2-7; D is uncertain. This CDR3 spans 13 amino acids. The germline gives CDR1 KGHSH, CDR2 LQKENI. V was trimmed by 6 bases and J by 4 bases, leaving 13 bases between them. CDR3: CASSREVNYEQYF. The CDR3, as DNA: TGTGCCAGCTCCCGAGAAGTTAATTACGAGCAGTACTTC.

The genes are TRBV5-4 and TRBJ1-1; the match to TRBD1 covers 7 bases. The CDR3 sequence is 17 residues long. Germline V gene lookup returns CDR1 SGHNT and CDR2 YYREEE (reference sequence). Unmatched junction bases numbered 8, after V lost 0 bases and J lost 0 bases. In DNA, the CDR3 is TGTGCCAGCAGCTTGGTAACAGGGGCCCACATGAACACTGAAGCTTTCTTT. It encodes CASSLVTGAHMNTEAFF. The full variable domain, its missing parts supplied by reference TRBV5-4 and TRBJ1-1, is ETGVTQSPTHLIKTRGQQVTLRCSSQSGHNTVSWYQQALGQGPQFIFQYYREEENGRGNFPPRFSGLQFPNYSSELNVNALELDDSALYLCASSLVTGAHMNTEAFFGQGTRLTVV.

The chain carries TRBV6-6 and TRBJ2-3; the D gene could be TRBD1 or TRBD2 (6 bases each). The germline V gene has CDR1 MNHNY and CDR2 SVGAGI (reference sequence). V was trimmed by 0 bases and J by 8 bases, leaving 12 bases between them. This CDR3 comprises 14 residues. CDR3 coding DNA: TGTGCCAGCAGTTACTCAGAGGAGGGGGGTACGCAGTATTTT. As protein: CASSYSEEGGTQYF.

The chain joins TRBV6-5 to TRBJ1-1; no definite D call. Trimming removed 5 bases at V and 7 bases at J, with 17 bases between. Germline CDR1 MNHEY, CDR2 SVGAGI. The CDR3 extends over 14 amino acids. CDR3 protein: CASSPNSANVEAFF. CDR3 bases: TGTGCCAGCAGTCCAAACAGTGCGAACGTTGAAGCTTTCTTT.

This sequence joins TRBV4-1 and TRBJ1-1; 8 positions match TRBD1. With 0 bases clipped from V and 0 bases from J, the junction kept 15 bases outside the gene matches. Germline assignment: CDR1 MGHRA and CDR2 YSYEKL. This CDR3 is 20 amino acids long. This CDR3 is CASSQDVTGRQGRVNTEAFF. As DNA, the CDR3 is TGCGCCAGCAGCCAAGATGTTACAGGGCGACAGGGGCGGGTGAACACTGAAGCTTTCTTT.

The CDR3: CASSYYPGRSDYGYTF. The CDR3 DNA reads TGTGCCAGCAGTTACTATCCGGGAAGAAGTGACTATGGCTACACCTTC. This chain connects TRBV6-5 to TRBJ1-2; D gene ambiguous. Germline-derived CDR1 and CDR2 are MNHEY and SVGAGI. Trimming shortened V by 1 base and J by 3 bases, and 15 bases separated the two germline ends. This CDR3 comprises 16 residues.

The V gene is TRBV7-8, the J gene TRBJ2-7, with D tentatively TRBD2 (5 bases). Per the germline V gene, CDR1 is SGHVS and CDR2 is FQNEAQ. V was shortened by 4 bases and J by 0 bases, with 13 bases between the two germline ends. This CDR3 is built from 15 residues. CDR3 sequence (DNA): TGTGCCAGCAGCTCTGGACTTCGGAGCTCCTACGAGCAGTACTTC. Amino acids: CASSSGLRSSYEQYF.

The CDR3 coding sequence is TGTGCCAGCAGTTTAATAGGGCGGCCTAATGAAGCTTTCTTT. Translation: CASSLIGRPNEAFF. This chain joins TRBV28 and TRBJ1-1; D call uncertain. V shed 2 bases and J shed 7 bases, with 14 bases lying between them. Germline CDR1 is MDHEN and CDR2 is SYDVKM. The CDR3 is 14 amino acids.

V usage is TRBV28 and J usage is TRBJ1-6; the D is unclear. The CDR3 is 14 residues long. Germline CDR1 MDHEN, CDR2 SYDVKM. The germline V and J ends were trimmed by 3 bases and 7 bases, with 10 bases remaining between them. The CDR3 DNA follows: TGTGCCAGCAGTTTTGGCCAAGACAATTCACCCCTCCACTTT. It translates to CASSFGQDNSPLHF.